This T cell receptor beta chain comes out of a study of blood T cell repertoires in COVID-19. For the study at large: T cells, B-cell-depleted T cells, or PBMCs supplied cDNA or gDNA.

CDR3 size: 15 residues. Germline lookup yields CDR1 MDHEN and CDR2 SYDVKM. Trimming at V came to 6 bases and at J to 4 bases, leaving 9 bases not matched to a gene. Membership in each cohort depended on participant-reported clinical history. Recovery among Cohort 3 donors was established by two negative PCRs, clearance, or symptom resolution. Some clones are missing from TCRdb's copy, which holds only in-frame ones; the method was immunoSEQ multiplex PCR. Of more than 250,000 clones detected, about 83% appear once; the ten largest clones hold 5.5% to 7%. V usage is TRBV28 and J usage is TRBJ1-5, with TRBD1 matching 7 bases. The TCR originated in a woman between 40 and 50 years old who had recovered from COVID-19. The material sequenced was PBMCs or T cells enriched from blood (not recorded which). The CDR3 is CASSPGTVVNQPQHF. CDR3 in DNA: TGTGCCAGCAGCCCAGGGACAGTGGTAAATCAGCCCCAGCATTTT.